The 24 T cell receptor beta chains below come from one sample, sequenced in a study of regulatory T cells in long-lasting Graves disease. Specified time point: newly diagnosed GD, antithyroid drugs for less than 3 months. Scientists built the TCR library using RNA that was extracted from PBMCs. Researchers made TCR beta libraries by using iRepertoire HTBI primers and running Arm-PCR on CDR3 regions. TCRdb passed the multiplex PCR reads through MiXCR, listing each CDR3 protein once. This table holds about half a million distinct CDR3 sequences, around 12% found once. The sample was also reused in another study, on T cells in Graves' hyperthyroidism and ophthalmopathy.

Sample: peripheral blood mononuclear cells (PBMCs), taken at new diagnosis, from a patient treated with antithyroid drugs. The receptors shown here come from a woman under 40 with Graves disease.

This chain uses TRBV7-8 with TRBJ2-7; 7 bases agree with TRBD1. Germline-derived CDR1 and CDR2 are SGHVS and FQNEAQ. The CDR3 is 15 amino acids. With 4 bases clipped from V and 3 bases from J, the junction kept 9 bases outside the gene matches. The CDR3 protein is CASSSPGTAFYEQYF. The CDR3 bases are TGTGCCAGCAGCTCCCCGGGGACAGCGTTCTACGAGCAGTACTTC.

In this sample, this clonotype turned up many times. The V gene is TRBV3-1, the J gene TRBJ2-1; tentatively, D is TRBD2 (5 bases). The length of the CDR3 is 15 residues. Germline V gives CDR1 LGHDT, CDR2 YNNKEL (reference sequence). Trimming removed 3 bases at V and 2 bases at J, with 11 bases between. Here the CDR3 reads CASSHGNTPYNEQFF. DNA of the CDR3: TGTGCCAGCAGCCACGGGAACACCCCCTACAATGAGCAGTTCTTC.

This clonotype was observed a handful of times. One end of the junction is discordant with germline, which a read error may explain. The chain couples TRBV6-5 to TRBJ1-6; D ambiguous. The CDR3 consists of 15 residues. Per germline, CDR1 MNHEY and CDR2 SVGAGI. This CDR3 is CASSYSFTVNSLLHF. The CDR3 DNA is TGTGCCAGCAGTTACTCGTTTACAGTTAATTCACTCCTCCACTTT.

This clonotype was recorded a few times. The CDR3 spells CASSQGLALSYEQYF. CDR3 nucleotides: TGCGCCAGCAGCCAAGGCCTAGCGCTCTCCTACGAGCAGTACTTC. The chain carries TRBV4-3 and TRBJ2-7; the D gene is possibly TRBD2 (6 bases). Germline V gene sequence: CDR1 LGHNA, CDR2 YSLEER. There are 15 residues in the CDR3. Trimming removed 1 base from V and 0 bases from J, with 10 bases in between.

This clonotype was seen repeatedly, ten times or more. The rearrangement links TRBV5-1 to TRBJ2-3; D is possibly TRBD2 (6 bases). The CDR3 is made up of 18 amino acids. Trimming took off 3 bases at V and 2 bases at J, with 22 bases between the two ends. Per the germline V gene, CDR1 is SGHRS and CDR2 is YFSETQ. CDR3 residues: CASSSGARGIAATDTQYF. The DNA for the CDR3 is TGCGCCAGCAGCTCCGGCGCTCGCGGGATTGCGGCCACAGATACGCAGTATTTT.

In this sample, this clonotype turned up many times. The chain carries TRBV9 and TRBJ2-5; TRBD1 is a possible D gene (6 bases). CDR3 length equals 14 residues. The ends were cut back, 3 bases at V and 1 base at J, with 10 bases in the middle. In germline, CDR1 is SGDLS, CDR2 YYNGEE. The CDR3 DNA is TGTGCCAGCAGCGCTGGACAGAGCCAAGAGACCCAGTACTTC. It is translated as CASSAGQSQETQYF.

This clonotype was counted at least ten times. The V call is TRBV5-1, the J call TRBJ2-3, with 8 bases matching TRBD2. Germline-derived CDR1 and CDR2 are SGHRS and YFSETQ. With V trimmed by 3 bases and J by 3 bases, 3 bases remained unmatched. The CDR3 extends over 14 amino acids. CDR3 in DNA: TGCGCCAGCAGCTCCGTAGCGGGAACAGATACGCAGTATTTT. Its translation: CASSSVAGTDTQYF. Variable domain in full (rest from reference TRBV5-1 and TRBJ2-3): KAGVTQTPRYLIKTRGQQVTLSCSPISGHRSVSWYQQTPGQGLQFLFEYFSETQRNKGNFPGRFSGRQFSNSRSEMNVSTLELGDSALYLCASSSVAGTDTQYFGPGTRLTVL.

The V and J genes are TRBV7-8 and TRBJ2-7; 12 nucleotides match TRBD2. The junction had 8 bases not matched to a gene; V was cut back by 2 bases and J by 3 bases. There are 17 residues in the CDR3. Germline assignment: CDR1 SGHVS and CDR2 FQNEAQ. The CDR3 nucleotides are TGTGCCAGCAGCTTACCCCGGCAGACTAGCGGGAGCTACGAGCAGTACTTC. Protein sequence: CASSLPRQTSGSYEQYF. The whole variable domain, remainder taken from reference TRBV7-8 and TRBJ2-7, is GAGVSQSPRYKVAKRGQDVALRCDPISGHVSLFWYQQALGQGPEFLTYFQNEAQLDKSGLPSDRFFAERPEGSVSTLKIQRTQQEDSAVYLCASSLPRQTSGSYEQYFGPGTRLTVT.

Only a few counts were recorded for this clonotype. The V gene is TRBV5-6, the J gene TRBJ1-5; tentatively, D is TRBD1 (5 bases). The germline CDR1 and CDR2 sequences are SGHDT and YYEEEE. Trimming shortened V by 2 bases and J by 1 base, and 13 bases separated the two germline ends. The CDR3 contains 16 residues. This chain's CDR3 is CASSFGGPLSNQPQHF. The CDR3 DNA is TGTGCCAGCAGCTTTGGGGGTCCCCTGAGCAATCAGCCCCAGCATTTT.

This clonotype has a count of ten or more. The rearrangement joins TRBV9 to TRBJ1-1, with D possibly TRBD1 on 5 matching bases. From germline, CDR1 is SGDLS and CDR2 YYNGEE. V was clipped by 0 bases and J by 5 bases, with 14 bases between them. The length of the CDR3 is 15 residues. CDR3 region: CASSVVGRGGTEAFF. The CDR3 nucleotides read TGTGCCAGCAGCGTAGTTGGGAGGGGTGGAACTGAAGCTTTCTTT. Drawing the rest from reference TRBV9 and TRBJ1-1, the complete variable domain is DSGVTQTPKHLITATGQRVTLRCSPRSGDLSVYWYQQSLDQGLQFLIQYYNGEERAKGNILERFSAQQFPDLHSELNLSSLELGDSALYFCASSVVGRGGTEAFFGQGTRLTVV.

Here the CDR3 reads CASSCTSGKYTGELFF. DNA of the CDR3: TGTGCCAGCAGTTGTACTAGCGGGAAATATACCGGGGAGCTGTTTTTT. This sequence joins TRBV6-2 or TRBV6-3 and TRBJ2-2, with 10 bases aligning to TRBD2. The length of the CDR3 is 16 residues. Unmatched junction bases numbered 7, after V lost 4 bases and J lost 5 bases. The germline gives CDR1 MNHEY, CDR2 SVGEGT.

This clonotype appeared many times. V is TRBV29-1 and J is TRBJ2-1; 9 nucleotides line up with TRBD2. The CDR3 has 17 amino acids. CDR1 SQVTM and CDR2 ANQGSEA come from the germline V gene. V dropped 7 bases and J dropped 4; count of bases not matched to a gene: 17. CDR3 sequence reads: CSGTSSGTHNLYNEQFF. CDR3 bases: TGCAGCGGGACTTCTAGCGGGACGCACAACTTATACAATGAGCAGTTCTTC.

This clonotype was seen ten or more times. The rearrangement joins TRBV30 to TRBJ2-1, with TRBD1 identical over 8 bases. This CDR3 comprises 13 residues. Per germline, CDR1 GTSNPN and CDR2 SVGIG (reference sequence). Trimming took 4 bases from V and 3 from J; bases not matched to a gene: 2. CDR3 protein: CAWTTGGYNEQFF. The CDR3, as DNA: TGTGCCTGGACCACAGGGGGCTACAATGAGCAGTTCTTC.

This clonotype appeared many times. The rearrangement joins TRBV14 to TRBJ1-1; D gene uncertain. With 1 base removed from V and 7 bases from J, the gap between germline ends came to 7 bases. Germline V gene sequence: CDR1 SGHDN, CDR2 FVKESK. This CDR3 has 12 amino acids. CDR3 bases: TGTGCCAGCAGCCAAGGGTACTTTGAAGCTTTCTTT. Translation gives CASSQGYFEAFF.

This clonotype turned up a few times. The chain's CDR3 is CASSMTSGDYNEQFF. As DNA, the CDR3 is TGTGCCAGTAGTATGACTAGCGGAGACTACAATGAGCAGTTCTTC. This chain connects TRBV19 to TRBJ2-1, with 9 positions matching TRBD2. In germline, CDR1 is LNHDA, CDR2 SQIVND (reference sequence). The CDR3 extends over 15 amino acids. V shed 3 bases, J shed 3 bases, and the junction held 3 bases outside the gene matches.

This clonotype appeared many times. This chain connects TRBV7-3 to TRBJ2-3; 7 bases align to TRBD1. Germline CDR1 reads SGHTA; CDR2 reads FQGTGA. The length of the CDR3 is 14 residues. Germline trimming cut 1 base from V and 4 bases from J; bases unmatched to any gene: 2. The CDR3 bases are TGTGCCAGCAGCTTAATGACAGGGTCAGATACGCAGTATTTT. Amino acid sequence: CASSLMTGSDTQYF.

This chain connects TRBV9 to TRBJ2-1, with 12 nucleotides matching TRBD2. Germline values: CDR1 SGDLS, CDR2 YYNGEE. V was pared by 0 bases and J by 7 bases, with 5 bases of the junction left unmatched. The CDR3 extends over 16 amino acids. CDR3 bases: TGTGCCAGCAGCGTAGGACTAGCGGGAGAGAATAATGAGCAGTTCTTC. Its translation: CASSVGLAGENNEQFF.

This clonotype was recorded only once. A read error is possible here, since a much larger clone lies one base away. The genes are TRBV5-6 and TRBJ2-7, with D perhaps given as TRBD1 or TRBD2 (5 bases each). This CDR3 has 15 amino acids. Germline V CDR1 and CDR2: SGHDT, YYEEEE. Here the CDR3 DNA reads TGTGCCAGCAGCTTTACCCGGGACGCCCCCTACGAGCGGTACTTC. Encoded protein: CASSFTRDAPYERYF.

This clonotype was counted ten times or more. The rearrangement joins TRBV5-1 to TRBJ1-2; possibly TRBD1 for D (6 bases). The V and J ends lost 4 bases and 4 bases respectively, with 14 bases between them. From germline, CDR1 is SGHRS and CDR2 YFSETQ. The CDR3 has 14 residues. The CDR3 DNA reads TGCGCCAGCAGCGGGGACACGTTCGGCTATGGCTACACCTTC. It translates to CASSGDTFGYGYTF.

The CDR3 nucleotides read TGCGCCAGCAGCGCGGGCGAACCGCCACCCCTCCACTTT. Residues: CASSAGEPPPLHF. The gene calls are TRBV5-1 and TRBJ1-6; D not certain. Germline V gives CDR1 SGHRS, CDR2 YFSETQ. CDR3 size: 13 residues. V gave up 4 bases and J gave up 11 bases, with 13 bases separating them.

The chain combines TRBV20-1 with TRBJ2-3; D unclear. The assigned J gene may be wrong: the sequence end matches TRBJ2-5 better. Germline CDR1 is DFQATT and CDR2 is SNEGSKA (reference sequence). The CDR3 covers 15 residues. CDR3 sequence (DNA): TGCAGTGCTAGCCGGTTCGCTCTGCGGTTCGAGACCCAGTACTTC. It is translated as CSASRFALRFETQYF.

As for this clonotype: A much more abundant neighbour one base away suggests this may be a read error. The chain joins TRBV2 to TRBJ2-3, with D perhaps matching TRBD1 or TRBD2 (5 bases each). Germline V gene data show CDR1 as SNHLY and CDR2 as FYNNEI. Trimming pared 0 bases from V and 8 bases from J, leaving 15 bases between. This CDR3 is built from 15 residues. The CDR3 region is CASSEAPEGPGTQYF. The CDR3 DNA reads as TGTGCCAGCAGTGAAGCGCCCGAGGGGCCGGGTACGCAGTATTTT.

This clonotype appeared a few times. CDR3 in amino acids: CASSGGDRGDYGYTF. The CDR3 coding sequence is TGTGCCAGCAGCGGCGGGGACAGGGGAGACTATGGCTACACCTTC. V usage is TRBV9 and J usage is TRBJ1-2, with 10 bases matching TRBD1. This CDR3 is 15 amino acids long. With V trimmed by 3 bases and J by 3 bases, 5 bases remained unmatched. CDR1 SGDLS and CDR2 YYNGEE come from the germline V gene.

This chain connects TRBV7-9 to TRBJ1-6; 9 bases agree with TRBD1. After removal of 3 bases from V and 6 bases from J, the junction contained 6 bases not matched to a gene. Germline CDR1 SEHNR, CDR2 FQNEAQ (reference sequence). The CDR3 is 16 residues long. The CDR3 sequence is CASSLAGTGPNSPLHF. DNA for the CDR3: TGTGCCAGCAGCTTGGCCGGGACAGGGCCTAATTCACCCCTCCACTTT.